Below, 21 T cell receptor beta chains from the same sample are listed, as sequenced in a study of tumour-infiltrating T cells in Burkitt lymphoma. Clones were sequenced by immunoSEQ multiplex PCR, and TCRdb holds only the in-frame ones, with some missing. Counted here are fewer than 2,500 clones, around 72% occurring once; the ten biggest clones make up 20% to 25%. The sequencing sample was made of tumor tissue. The receptors derive from a human donor with diffuse large B-cell lymphoma.

The J gene is TRBJ2-7, the V gene TRBV19; TRBD2 might be the D (6 bases). V lost 0 bases to trimming and J lost 3 bases, with 9 bases between them. Germline CDR1 is LNHDA and CDR2 is SQIVND (reference sequence). The CDR3 length is 14 residues. The CDR3 sequence is CASSIEEGRYEQYF. The CDR3 DNA is TGTGCCAGTAGTATAGAGGAGGGCCGCTACGAGCAGTACTTC.

The chain uses TRBV4-3 and TRBJ2-7, with TRBD2 matching over 11 bases. The V gene end was trimmed by 1 base and the J gene end by 6 bases; junction bases not matched to a gene: 8. The germline CDR1 and CDR2 sequences are LGHNA and YSLEER. The CDR3 has 16 residues. CDR3 sequence (DNA): TGCGCCAGCAGCCAAGGTTTAGCGGGAGGGCCGGTCGAGCAGTACTTC. Translating it yields CASSQGLAGGPVEQYF.

Sample share makes this clone large (0.1 to 1%). The genes are TRBV19 and TRBJ2-1; TRBD2 matches 12 bases. The CDR3 contains 15 residues. Per the germline V gene, CDR1 is LNHDA and CDR2 is SQIVND (reference sequence). Germline trimming cut 6 bases from V and 9 bases from J; bases unmatched to any gene: 9. The CDR3 DNA reads TGTGCCAGTAGCCTGACTAGCGGGAGTATGGCTGAGCAGTTCTTC. Amino acids: CASSLTSGSMAEQFF. Looking up the rest from reference TRBV19 and TRBJ2-1 gives the full variable domain: DGGITQSPKYLFRKEGQNVTLSCEQNLNHDAMYWYRQDPGQGLRLIYYSQIVNDFQKGDIAEGYSVSREKKESFPLTVTSAQKNPTAFYLCASSLTSGSMAEQFFGPGTRLTVL.

The chain is built from TRBV11-2 and TRBJ2-1; D is undetermined. CDR1 is SGHAT, CDR2 FQNNGV, per germline. The germline V and J ends were trimmed by 5 bases and 8 bases, with 7 bases remaining between them. The CDR3 is 11 amino acids. The CDR3 nucleotides are TGTGCCAGCAGCCCCAAGTATGAGCAGTTCTTC. It encodes CASSPKYEQFF.

CDR3 bases: TGTGCCAGCAGTGGCCTTATTCCGGAGGGCTACACCTTC. It translates to CASSGLIPEGYTF. This sequence joins TRBV6-1 and TRBJ1-2; no clear D gene. The germline V and J ends were trimmed by 4 bases and 8 bases, with 14 bases remaining between them. This CDR3 comprises 13 residues. Germline values: CDR1 MNHNS, CDR2 SASEGT.

The chain employs TRBV5-8 and TRBJ2-6; 8 bases are a match to TRBD1. The CDR3 is 14 amino acids. After removal of 4 bases from V and 5 bases from J, the junction contained 2 bases not matched to a gene. CDR1 is SGHTS and CDR2 is YDEGEE in the germline V gene. CDR3 in amino acids: CASSQGARANVLTF. CDR3 bases: TGTGCCAGCAGCCAGGGGGCCCGGGCCAACGTCCTGACTTTC.

The chain recombines TRBV7-2 with TRBJ1-3; possibly TRBD1 for D (5 bases). Per germline, CDR1 SGHTA and CDR2 FQGNSA. V was trimmed by 1 base and J by 2 bases, leaving 6 bases between them. This CDR3 contains 14 residues. The CDR3 loop reads CASSLVGAGNTIYF. The CDR3 coding sequence is TGTGCCAGCAGCTTAGTGGGGGCTGGAAACACCATATATTTT.

The chain is built from TRBV6-5 and TRBJ2-3; TRBD2 matches at 7 bases. CDR1 is MNHEY and CDR2 is SVGAGI in the germline V gene. The CDR3 is 15 amino acids. V lost 0 bases and J lost 6; bases outside the gene matches: 6. The CDR3, as DNA: TGTGCCAGCAGTTACTCAGGACTAGGCGCCGATACGCAGTATTTT. Its translation: CASSYSGLGADTQYF.

The chain couples TRBV7-2 to TRBJ2-5, with TRBD1 as a possible D gene (5 bases). Germline V gives CDR1 SGHTA, CDR2 FQGNSA. The CDR3 totals 15 residues. Trimming removed 2 bases from V and 1 base from J, with 11 bases in between. CDR3 sequence reads: CASSLNQGSQETQYF. The CDR3 DNA reads TGTGCCAGCAGCTTAAATCAGGGTAGCCAAGAGACCCAGTACTTC.

To note about this clone: The junction shows a germline mismatch at one end, possibly a read error. The chain recombines TRBV5-1 with TRBJ1-1, with TRBD1 matching 8 bases. The germline V gene encodes CDR1 SGHRS and CDR2 YFSETQ. The CDR3 consists of 14 residues. CDR3 region: CASSPGGELTEAFF. For the CDR3, the DNA is TGTGCCAGCAGCCCAGGGGGCGAACTCACTGAAGCTTTCTTT.

The rearrangement joins TRBV10-1 to TRBJ2-1, with 7 bases that match TRBD2. With 4 bases clipped from V and 7 bases from J, the junction kept 13 bases outside the gene matches. This CDR3 is 16 amino acids long. In germline, CDR1 is WNHNN, CDR2 SYGVQD (reference sequence). CDR3 loop: CASSGGSGTTANEQFF. The CDR3 DNA reads as TGCGCCAGCAGTGGAGGCTCCGGGACTACCGCAAATGAGCAGTTCTTC.

The J gene is TRBJ2-5, the V gene TRBV19; maybe TRBD2 (5 bases). V was trimmed by 7 bases and J by 1 base, leaving 13 bases between them. Germline loops: CDR1 LNHDA, CDR2 SQIVND (reference sequence). The CDR3 totals 14 residues. CDR3 amino acids: CASKAEAFQETQYF. The CDR3 DNA reads TGTGCCAGTAAAGCGGAGGCCTTCCAAGAGACCCAGTACTTC.

This clone came up once. The V call is TRBV5-1, the J call TRBJ2-3; D is ambiguous. The CDR3 is 13 residues long. Germline V lookup: CDR1 SGHRS, CDR2 YFSETQ. Trimming removed 6 bases from V and 2 bases from J, with 10 bases in between. The chain's CDR3 is CASTGQNTDTQYF. The CDR3 DNA reads as TGCGCCAGCACCGGGCAGAACACAGATACGCAGTATTTT.

This clone has a handful of counts. The chain is built from TRBV14 and TRBJ1-5; 7 bases are shared with TRBD1. Trimming cost V 3 bases and J 1 base; bases outside gene matches: 3. Per the germline V gene, CDR1 is SGHDN and CDR2 is FVKESK. The CDR3 runs to 15 residues. The CDR3 sequence: CASSHRGKSNQPQHF. CDR3 DNA sequence: TGTGCCAGCAGCCACAGGGGGAAGAGCAATCAGCCCCAGCATTTT.

The V call is TRBV7-6, the J call TRBJ2-5, with 9 bases fitting TRBD1. The CDR3 extends over 15 amino acids. Germline assignment: CDR1 SGHVS and CDR2 FNYEAQ. J gave up 2 bases and V 1 base, and 2 bases lay outside the gene matches. Here the CDR3 DNA reads TGTGCCAGCAGCTTAGGGGACAGGGAACAAGAGACCCAGTACTTC. Protein product: CASSLGDREQETQYF.

The V and J genes are TRBV7-9 and TRBJ2-1, with TRBD2 matching 11 bases. CDR3 length equals 15 residues. The trim removed 1 base at V and 7 bases at J, leaving 3 bases unmatched. Germline V gene data show CDR1 as SEHNR and CDR2 as FQNEAQ (reference sequence). DNA for the CDR3: TGTGCCAGCAGCTTAGTGTCTAGCGGGAGGAATGAGCAGTTCTTC. Translation gives CASSLVSSGRNEQFF.

This chain links TRBV11-2 with TRBJ2-6, with unresolved D. Trimming removed 5 bases from V and 0 bases from J, with 8 bases in between. The CDR3 consists of 15 residues. Germline-derived CDR1 and CDR2 are SGHAT and FQNNGV. Here the CDR3 DNA reads TGTGCCAGCAGCCCCTTCCCCTCTGGGGCCAACGTCCTGACTTTC. As protein: CASSPFPSGANVLTF.

This chain joins TRBV15 and TRBJ2-7; the D gene is possibly TRBD2 (6 bases). The V gene's germline CDR1 is LNHNV and CDR2 YYDKDF (reference sequence). This CDR3 is built from 16 residues. V was clipped by 1 base and J by 0 bases, with 13 bases between them. In DNA form, the CDR3 reads TGTGCCACCAGCAGAGGGACTACACTGCTCTCCTACGAGCAGTACTTC. Translated, it gives CATSRGTTLLSYEQYF.

The chain is built from TRBV27 and TRBJ2-7, with 11 bases aligning to TRBD2. Germline V lookup: CDR1 MNHEY, CDR2 SMNVEV (reference sequence). The CDR3 extends over 19 amino acids. Germline trimming cut 0 bases from V and 2 bases from J; bases unmatched to any gene: 12. CDR3 DNA sequence: TGTGCCAGCAGTTTATCGGCTACTAGCGGGAGAGCCTTAACCTACGAGCAGTACTTC. Translation gives CASSLSATSGRALTYEQYF.

The J gene is TRBJ2-7, the V gene TRBV11-2; 9 bases line up with TRBD2. V trimming: 1 base; J trimming: 3 bases; junction bases outside the gene matches: 7. The germline CDR1 and CDR2 sequences are SGHAT and FQNNGV. This CDR3 has 16 amino acids. The DNA of the CDR3 is TGTGCCAGCAGCTTAGGAAAACTAGCGGGCGGCTACGAGCAGTACTTC. This sequence encodes CASSLGKLAGGYEQYF.

The J gene is TRBJ2-2, the V gene TRBV7-9; 8 nucleotides agree with TRBD1. Losses at the gene ends were 5 bases for V and 1 base for J; bases not matched to a gene: 6. This CDR3 comprises 16 residues. Germline V gives CDR1 SEHNR, CDR2 FQNEAQ (reference sequence). CDR3 residues: CASSPPGQENTGELFF. CDR3 coding DNA: TGTGCCAGCAGCCCCCCGGGACAGGAGAACACCGGGGAGCTGTTTTTT.